This TCR beta chain comes out of a study of beta chain features in type 1 diabetes. In the study overall: Patients looked much like healthy donors when it came to age, gender and cell yields.

Once sorted, every population was more than 95% pure. The investigators reverse transcribed all of the isolated RNA, so they sequenced expressed TCRB transcripts. The read count averaged roughly 4 million across naive, central memory and regulatory T cell samples. The method was immunoSEQ multiplex PCR; TCRdb's version includes in-frame clones alone and lacks a portion of them. The sample includes about 290,000 clones, 8% of them seen just once. Trimming removed 2 bases at V and 8 bases at J, with 15 bases between. This CDR3 is built from 14 residues. Per the germline V gene, CDR1 is WSHSY and CDR2 is SAAADI. There are a few counts of this clone.

The J gene is TRBJ1-2, the V gene TRBV10-2; D ambiguous. The receptor comes from a woman between 18 and 29 years old in good health. The sequencing sample was made of central memory CD4+ T cells from blood. CDR3 region: CASSEGLTNQGYTF. The DNA for the CDR3 is TGCGCCAGCAGTGAGGGCTTAACTAACCAGGGCTACACCTTC.